This T cell receptor beta chain was sequenced for a study of cytomegalovirus exposure and HLA in healthy donors (dated by TCRdb to about 2017). Turning to the overall study: An earlier analysis of approximately 640 of the donors reported 276 Gb of sequence data and some 120 million unique TCR beta sequences from roughly 180 million T cells. Roughly 300 gigabases of sequencing data and around 80 million unique TCR sequences made up an early release that covered nearly 650 HLA-typed donors. Of the roughly 400 genotyped donors, roughly 80% fell in the genetic ancestry cluster associated with self-reported Caucasian donors. The study aimed to test whether cataloging public T cell receptors could reveal signatures of past pathogen exposure. The study used immunosequencing to profile the T cell repertoires of 666 subjects and linked those repertoires to cytomegalovirus serostatus. A separate validation cohort of roughly 110 different subjects was used in addition to the 666-subject first cohort. The study combined high-throughput TCR immunosequencing, statistical association of individual TCRs with disease status, and machine learning to predict cytomegalovirus infection status. In a later analysis, previously published TCR beta repertoires from 550 to 700 donors were re-analyzed and high-resolution HLA genotyping was added so that TCR occurrence patterns could be studied. Rather than drawing on any new phenotypic data, the later analysis identified candidate immune exposures from TCR beta sequences and the way those sequences occurred across donors. An earlier analysis of several hundred of the donors applied high-throughput TCR beta sequencing to assess whether each TCR beta V gene segment acted as functional or pseudogenic. Donor age, sex, ethnicity and CMV serostatus were compiled alongside the repertoire data. A later genetic analysis used genome-wide SNP genotypes for 398 of the 666 donors, treating that subset as a discovery cohort. All discovery cohort repertoires had been generated using a single sequencing platform. HLA typing covered class I and class II loci at four-digit resolution. Typing coverage varied by locus: about 629-640 donors for A, B, C, DRB1 and DQB1; roughly 500 for DQA1; more than 600 for DPA1; roughly 450 for DPB1. Because of strong linkage in the cohort, 4 to 6 DR-DQ haplotypes were treated as single units for association and clustering. On average, around 240,000 unique TCR beta nucleotide sequences were sequenced per donor among a few hundred genotyped donors of the cohort, with approximately 18% of those sequences being non-productive. The investigation overall reported the following: A few of the identified cytomegalovirus-associated TCR beta chains were confirmed in vitro to be specific for cytomegalovirus antigens. Because counts were too low, about 18 rarely observed V segments, including chromosome 9 orphons, were excluded from the earlier analysis of 500 to 700 of the donors. The study listed 150 to 200 TCR beta chains as associated with cytomegalovirus. Presence/absence analyses assumed roughly uniform sequencing depth across donors, an assumption that may not hold. The only immune exposure information available for the cohort was CMV serostatus. In this cohort, only TCR beta chains were sequenced, and detectable features were limited by the absence of alpha or paired-chain data. Because HLA typing was missing for some donors at each locus, association tests included only the typed subset. An association between a missense DCLRE1C variant and V-gene and J-gene trimming of TCR beta chains was found in a later genetic analysis and replicated in an independent cohort. Most TCR sequences were seen in very few donors, while some public TCRs were found in many individuals. At a false discovery rate of 0.05, a later analysis linked under 20,000 TCR beta sequences to specific HLA alleles. In a later analysis, HLA-associated TCR beta chains were found to be more clonally expanded and to have lower generation probabilities than equally common non-associated chains. According to a later analysis, TCR association rates differed among HLA loci, with DRB1 alleles showing the most associated TCRs and HLA-C alleles showing the fewest. Correlated functional status among segregating V segments might be attributable to linkage disequilibrium, but an unknown experimental factor could not be ruled out. A further reported finding was that TCR beta sequences accurately predicted the HLA-A and HLA-B alleles for most subjects in the first cohort. In an earlier analysis of about 600 of the donors, most TCR beta V segments appeared in productive rearrangements about 87% or about 30% of the time, broadly matching IMGT annotations. The sequencing pipeline was judged likely to have produced a cluster of highly shared sequence variants as a technical artifact. In both the original and validation cohorts, the classifier was reported to diagnose cytomegalovirus status with high specificity and sensitivity. The authors suggested that the approach could potentially be extended to other disease states and immunological phenotypes. Some IMGT-functional V segments, including TRBV6-2 and TRBV6-3, could not be told apart with the 87-base-pair reads, so those segments were excluded. When HLA alleles, especially DR and DQ, strongly co-occurred, attributing TCR associations to individual alleles was difficult. Most CMV-associated TCR beta chains appeared to be HLA-restricted in a later analysis, and the HLA associations seemed to be driven largely by CMV exposure. A later genetic analysis reported fewer N-insertions in productive TCRs among donors in an Asian-associated ancestry cluster than the roughly 700-donor mean. According to a later analysis, parvovirus B19, influenza, CMV and Epstein-Barr virus appeared linked to several top co-occurrence clusters.

To note about this clone: Its antigen target is currently unknown. Within one base of it there is no much larger clone, and no base qualities were kept.

In total, roughly 710 healthy bone marrow donors made up the cohort. All cohort members were sampled while nominally healthy, although unrecorded immune exposures were likely present. The donor was CMV seropositive and belonged to the group of 250 to 300 seropositive cohort members. A peripheral blood sample was collected from each donor, and TCR beta sequencing was performed on peripheral blood mononuclear cells. Genomic DNA extraction from the blood cell samples was performed with the Qiagen DNeasy Blood Extraction Kit. V lost 7 bases and J lost 0 bases; the stretch between them is 13 bases long. As encoded in the germline V gene, CDR1 is MNHEY while CDR2 is SVGAGI. From its cysteine to its phenylalanine, the CDR3 spans 15 amino acids. Solely the CDR3 DNA is kept, with 45 bases framed from the first base. Libraries were made using the immunoSEQ multiplex PCR assay. For the multiplex PCR, a mixture combining 60 forward primers for TCR Vbeta segments and 13 reverse primers for TCR Jbeta segments was used. Amplification of the CDR3 region of rearranged TCR beta genes was performed with a multiplex PCR assay on genomic DNA. The amplified TCR beta libraries were sequenced on the Illumina HiSeq System as 87-base-pair reads. Regarding the original processing steps: In a later analysis, some 80 million unique TCR beta chains were counted across the approximately 640 repertoires, and about 10 million of these chains were shared by at least two donors. Raw reads were error-corrected and collapsed into unique sequences by a nearest-neighbor algorithm in which closely related sequences were merged to remove PCR and sequencing errors. CDR3 sequences were aligned to IMGT reference sequences to assign V, D and J gene segments. For a sequence to be retained, at least a six-nucleotide match to both a V gene segment and a J gene segment was required. Rearrangements were classified as productive when the CDR3 lacked stop codons and remained in frame with V and J, and all other rearrangements were classified as non-productive. Following IMGT convention, CDR3 was defined as the stretch from the second conserved V-encoded cysteine up to the conserved J-encoded phenylalanine. Sequences without an unambiguous match to a single V gene segment were excluded from the earlier analysis of 500 to 700 of the donors. An earlier analysis of fewer than 750 of the donors classified V segments as functional when productive rearrangements were above 56.7% and as segregating when the standard deviation between donors was above 5%. A statistical classification framework was built to diagnose cytomegalovirus status from the catalog of TCR beta chain sequences. V and J gene assignment, in a later analysis, came from comparing TCR nucleotide sequences with IMGT/GENE-DB human TR gene sequences. A later analysis assigned CDR3 sequences and most-parsimonious VDJ recombination scenarios with the TCRdist pipeline. In a later analysis, each TCR beta chain was defined by its CDR3 amino acid sequence together with its V-gene family, and reads without a unique V-gene family were excluded. As a way to deal with suspected cross-contamination and a sequencing artifact, a later analysis dropped roughly 620 nucleotide sequences that were highly shared and had low generation probability. In a later analysis, a clonal expansion index was calculated for each public chain from normalized within-repertoire ranks of inferred template counts. In a later analysis, generation probabilities were computed with a VDJ recombination model fitted to out-of-frame rearrangements, and the resulting probabilities were checked against IGoR. In a later analysis, hypergeometric tests were used to score TCR-TCR, TCR-HLA and TCR-CMV co-occurrence, with a repertoire-size bias correction applied to TCR pairs. In a later analysis, false discovery rates were estimated by permuting HLA or CMV assignments 20 times. A later analysis grouped co-occurring TCRs with DBSCAN, adding TCRdist sequence similarity when clustering within HLA-allele-positive subsets. For co-occurrence clustering, repertoires with fewer than 30,000 or more than 120,000 public chains were excluded, along with 5 or 6 repertoires with anomalous nucleotide sharing. TCRdb limited this immuneACCESS table to in-frame rearrangements with V and J called. A share of clones is missing; checked studies link under half to unresolved V genes, and the rest is unexplained. Clone size and V and J calls were adopted from that table, with D and trimming inferred from the DNA. The sample has some 160,000 clones on record, about three quarters of them singletons. The leading ten clones occupy around 7% of the sample.

Sequenced sample: PBMCs. The V and J segments used are TRBV6-5 and TRBJ2-1; TRBD2 is a possible D gene, resting on 5 matching bases. This TCR derives from a woman in her thirties or forties in good health and CMV-seropositive. The DNA reads as follows: TGTGCCAGCAAGCCCGCGGGTCGCTCCTACAATGAGCAGTTCTTC. Its product reads: CASKPAGRSYNEQFF.